These 22 T cell receptor beta chains originate from one sample sequenced in a study of beta chain features in type 1 diabetes. Isolated RNA was reverse transcribed in full, so expressed TCRB transcripts were sequenced. Only in-frame clones appear in the TCRdb table, and some are missing; sequencing was by immunoSEQ multiplex PCR. The sample holds about half a million clones, approximately 10% seen once. The sequenced sample consisted of naive CD4+ T cells from blood. The receptors come from a woman aged 18-29 years in good health.

V and J are TRBV7-2 and TRBJ2-5; D might be TRBD1 (7 bases). The CDR3 has 18 residues. V was trimmed by 2 bases and J by 3 bases, leaving 22 bases between them. Germline values: CDR1 SGHTA, CDR2 FQGNSA. CDR3 protein: CASSLNEGGAGSKETQYF. Here the CDR3 DNA reads TGTGCCAGCAGCTTAAATGAAGGGGGCGCGGGATCCAAAGAGACCCAGTACTTC.

The chain couples TRBV19 to TRBJ2-7, with 11 bases matching TRBD1. Germline trimming cut 6 bases from V and 5 bases from J; bases unmatched to any gene: 3. Germline CDR1 LNHDA, CDR2 SQIVND (reference sequence). This CDR3 has 13 residues. The CDR3 loop reads CASSRDRGDEQYF. As DNA, the CDR3 is TGTGCCAGTAGCCGGGACAGGGGGGACGAGCAGTACTTC. Full variable domain (missing parts from reference TRBV19 and TRBJ2-7): DGGITQSPKYLFRKEGQNVTLSCEQNLNHDAMYWYRQDPGQGLRLIYYSQIVNDFQKGDIAEGYSVSREKKESFPLTVTSAQKNPTAFYLCASSRDRGDEQYFGPGTRLTVT.

This clone showed up just a few times. This chain connects TRBV4-3 to TRBJ2-7; 7 positions agree with TRBD1. This CDR3 region has 14 residues. With V trimmed by 1 base and J by 5 bases, 5 bases remained unmatched. Germline lookup yields CDR1 LGHNA and CDR2 YSLEER. Written as DNA, the CDR3 is TGCGCCAGCAGCCAAGCGACAGGGTACAACGAGCAGTACTTC. This translates into CASSQATGYNEQYF.

The V call is TRBV11-3, the J call TRBJ2-1; a possible D gene is TRBD2 (5 bases). The ends were cut back, 1 base at V and 3 bases at J, with 13 bases in the middle. Germline-derived CDR1 and CDR2 are SGHNT and YENEEA. The CDR3 length is 16 residues. CDR3 in amino acids: CASSLVARRVYNEQFF. The CDR3 DNA sequence: TGTGCCAGCAGCTTAGTAGCTAGGCGGGTCTACAATGAGCAGTTCTTC.

This clone was seen only a few times. CDR3 loop: CASSQDHGNTIYF. CDR3 in DNA: TGTGCCAGCAGCCAAGATCATGGAAACACCATATATTTT. The gene calls are TRBV4-2 and TRBJ1-3; no reliable D call. Trimming pared 0 bases from V and 3 bases from J, leaving 3 bases between. From germline, CDR1 is LGHNA and CDR2 YNFKEQ. This CDR3 comprises 13 residues.

This chain connects TRBV7-9 to TRBJ2-7; D is unresolved. The CDR3 is made up of 13 amino acids. V shed 5 bases and J shed 0 bases, with 8 bases lying between them. In germline, CDR1 is SEHNR, CDR2 FQNEAQ (reference sequence). This CDR3 is CASSTRYSYEQYF. Written as DNA, the CDR3 is TGTGCCAGCAGCACCCGATACTCCTACGAGCAGTACTTC.

This clone showed up just a few times. This chain connects TRBV23-1 to TRBJ2-5; D is possibly TRBD1 (5 bases). TRBV23-1 is annotated as an ORF whose role is uncertain. CDR3 length: 13 amino acids. V was trimmed by 3 bases and J by 7 bases, leaving 12 bases between them. CDR3 in DNA: TGCGCCAGCAGTCACCAGGGCGTCGGGACCCAGTACTTC. This encodes CASSHQGVGTQYF.

The chain recombines TRBV30 with TRBJ1-2; 8 positions match TRBD1. The CDR3 has 15 residues. The V and J ends lost 4 bases and 7 bases, in that order; junction bases with no gene match: 14. The germline CDR1 and CDR2 sequences are GTSNPN and SVGIG (reference sequence). The CDR3 reads CAWTSIRGRIAGYTF. The CDR3 DNA reads as TGTGCCTGGACTTCGATCAGGGGGCGAATCGCTGGCTACACCTTC.

This clone was picked up a small number of times. The chain employs TRBV7-2 and TRBJ2-3; no firm D call. Per germline, CDR1 SGHTA and CDR2 FQGNSA. CDR3 length equals 15 residues. The V and J ends lost 5 bases and 1 base respectively, with 13 bases between them. CDR3 amino acids: CASSPDHGRTDTQYF. CDR3 nucleotide sequence: TGTGCCAGCAGCCCAGACCATGGACGCACAGATACGCAGTATTTT.

The CDR3 bases are TGTGCCTGGAGTGTATCGGCAGGGGTTACTGAAGCTTTCTTT. Protein sequence: CAWSVSAGVTEAFF. V is TRBV30 and J is TRBJ1-1, with D perhaps TRBD1 (6 bases). CDR1 and CDR2 from the germline V gene are GTSNPN and SVGIG (reference sequence). V was pared by 0 bases and J by 5 bases, with 13 bases between. The CDR3 has 14 amino acids.

The V call is TRBV15, the J call TRBJ1-2; D unresolved. Germline values: CDR1 LNHNV, CDR2 YYDKDF (reference sequence). V lost 1 base, J lost 6 bases, and 21 bases lay in between. This CDR3 comprises 17 residues. As DNA, the CDR3 is TGTGCCACCAGCAGAGTATATGGGCAGAGTACCAAGGATGGCTACACCTTC. Protein product: CATSRVYGQSTKDGYTF.

This clone was seen a few times. V gene TRBV7-9 combines with J gene TRBJ2-5, with 7 bases aligning to TRBD1. The CDR3 totals 14 residues. Germline assignment: CDR1 SEHNR and CDR2 FQNEAQ (reference sequence). After removal of 2 bases from V and 4 bases from J, the junction contained 4 bases not matched to a gene. Here the CDR3 DNA reads TGTGCCAGCAGCTTAAGTGCAGGGGGAGAGACCCAGTACTTC. Translated: CASSLSAGGETQYF.

This clone has more than one count but fewer than ten. This chain links TRBV29-1 with TRBJ1-1; D ambiguous. CDR3 length equals 13 residues. Trimming pared 5 bases from V and 4 bases from J, leaving 14 bases between. The germline gives CDR1 SQVTM, CDR2 ANQGSEA. CDR3 in amino acids: CSVLGRSGTEAFF. In nucleotides, the CDR3 is TGCAGCGTTTTGGGCCGCTCGGGCACTGAAGCTTTCTTT.

DNA of the CDR3: TGTGCCAGCAGCTACAGGGAGGGGACTAGCCTTCGAGATACGCAGTATTTT. The encoded protein is CASSYREGTSLRDTQYF. The chain carries TRBV7-2 and TRBJ2-3; 9 nucleotides align to TRBD2. CDR1 is SGHTA and CDR2 is FQGNSA in the germline V gene. With V trimmed by 4 bases and J by 5 bases, 13 bases remained unmatched. The CDR3 is 17 amino acids.

This clone was seen a handful of times. The chain has TRBV5-6 and TRBJ2-7; D possibly matches TRBD1 or TRBD2 (6 bases each). Between the trimmed V and J ends, which lost 4 bases and 3 bases, there was a span of 20 bases. This CDR3 spans 16 amino acids. Germline assignment: CDR1 SGHDT and CDR2 YYEEEE. CDR3 sequence reads: CASSLGYGGGSYEQYF. The CDR3 DNA is TGTGCCAGCAGCCTTGGGTACGGGGGCGGAAGCTACGAGCAGTACTTC.

This clone showed up just once. The V call is TRBV30, the J call TRBJ1-4; 7 nucleotides match TRBD1. The CDR3 has 15 residues. With 1 base clipped from V and 3 bases from J, the junction kept 5 bases outside the gene matches. Germline V gene sequence: CDR1 GTSNPN, CDR2 SVGIG (reference sequence). The CDR3 spells CAWSEGQTANEKLFF. The CDR3 DNA reads as TGTGCCTGGAGTGAGGGACAGACGGCTAATGAAAAACTGTTTTTT.

The table lists this clone with a few counts. The gene calls are TRBV30 and TRBJ2-7; possible D gene TRBD1, 5 bases. V dropped 3 bases and J dropped 6 bases, with 9 bases sitting between them. From germline, CDR1 is GTSNPN and CDR2 SVGIG (reference sequence). The length of the CDR3 is 11 residues. The CDR3 protein is CAWRPGREQYF. In nucleotides, the CDR3 is TGTGCCTGGAGGCCAGGGCGCGAGCAGTACTTC.

This clone occurred many times. The chain has TRBV13 and TRBJ2-7; perhaps D is TRBD1 or TRBD2 (5 bases each). Trimming shortened V by 5 bases and J by 5 bases, and 16 bases separated the two germline ends. CDR3 length: 14 residues. CDR1 is PRHDT, CDR2 FYEKMQ, per germline (reference sequence). The CDR3 loop is CASSQAGRGHEQYV. CDR3 DNA sequence: TGTGCCAGCAGCCAGGCCGGCCGGGGCCACGAGCAGTACGTC.

The sample holds a few counts of this clone. The chain links TRBV14 to TRBJ2-7; possibly TRBD2 for D (5 bases). V dropped 5 bases and J dropped 4 bases, with 21 bases sitting between them. The CDR3 consists of 16 residues. CDR1 SGHDN and CDR2 FVKESK come from the germline V gene. CDR3 sequence reads: CASSVGGRVSHYEQYF. CDR3 DNA sequence: TGTGCCAGCAGCGTCGGCGGGCGAGTCTCCCATTACGAGCAGTACTTC.

The chain couples TRBV6-5 to TRBJ2-3, with D hard to call. The CDR3 extends over 13 amino acids. Between the trimmed V and J ends, which lost 6 bases and 0 bases, there was a span of 7 bases. Germline V gene data show CDR1 as MNHEY and CDR2 as SVGAGI. The CDR3 DNA reads as TGTGCCAGCAGATACCATAGCACAGATACGCAGTATTTT. Its protein product is CASRYHSTDTQYF.

V is TRBV29-1 and J is TRBJ1-2; no reliable D call. Trimming cost V 4 bases and J 6 bases, with 15 bases left between them. Germline-derived CDR1 and CDR2 are SQVTM and ANQGSEA. There are 13 residues in the CDR3. CDR3 in amino acids: CSVGLKIGHGYTF. CDR3 nucleotide sequence: TGCAGCGTTGGGCTTAAAATCGGCCATGGCTACACCTTC.

This sequence joins TRBV30 and TRBJ2-2; no clear D. Germline values: CDR1 GTSNPN, CDR2 SVGIG (reference sequence). The CDR3 runs 11 residues. The germline V and J ends were trimmed by 3 bases and 7 bases, with 6 bases remaining between them. The CDR3: CAWRVFGELFF. CDR3 nucleotides: TGTGCCTGGAGGGTTTTCGGGGAGCTGTTTTTT.